The rows below give T cell receptor beta chains drawn from one sample of a study of molecular identifiers for immune sequencing clone quantification. MiXCR, run by TCRdb on the PCR reads, gives a single entry per CDR3 protein. The table records about 510,000 distinct CDR3 sequences, around 23% of them present only once. The source material was naive CD8+ T cells from blood, with Jurkat cell RNA spiked in. All receptors derive from a human donor in good health. Some libraries in this study had Jurkat cell RNA spiked in. The CDR3 runs from the conserved cysteine through the conserved F or W. Each record gives: clone size, CDR3 length, D gene, V gene, J gene, CDR3 DNA, CDR3 protein. D genes are given only for firm matches. Clone size is not always given. Where it is, it says once, few, many or a class for expanded clones.

clone size: many; CDR3 length: 15; D gene: .; V gene: TRBV5-1; J gene: TRBJ2-1; CDR3 DNA: TGCGCCAGCAGCTTGGAAAGACGGTCCTACAATGAGCAGTTCTTC; CDR3 protein: CASSLERRSYNEQFF
clone size: many; CDR3 length: 14; D gene: TRBD1; V gene: TRBV24-1; J gene: TRBJ2-2; CDR3 DNA: TGTGCCACCAGTGATTCGGACAGGCCCGGGGAGCTGTTTTTT; CDR3 protein: CATSDSDRPGELFF
clone size: many; CDR3 length: 13; D gene: .; V gene: TRBV4-1; J gene: TRBJ1-1; CDR3 DNA: TGCGCCAGCAGCCAAGATGATCTCACTGAAGCTTTCTTT; CDR3 protein: CASSQDDLTEAFF
clone size: .; CDR3 length: 15; D gene: .; V gene: TRBV19; J gene: TRBJ1-2; CDR3 DNA: TGTGCCAGTAGCGCCGACGACGGAATACCCTATGGCTACACCTTC; CDR3 protein: CASSADDGIPYGYTF
clone size: few; CDR3 length: 15; D gene: TRBD2; V gene: TRBV4-1; J gene: TRBJ2-5; CDR3 DNA: TGCGCCAGCAGCCAGATACTAGCGGGTCAAGAGACCCAGTACTTC; CDR3 protein: CASSQILAGQETQYF
clone size: few; CDR3 length: 13; D gene: .; V gene: TRBV9; J gene: TRBJ2-5; CDR3 DNA: TGTGCCAGCACGAATGGACGAGAAGAGACCCAGTACTTC; CDR3 protein: CASTNGREETQYF
clone size: .; CDR3 length: 15; D gene: .; V gene: TRBV24-1; J gene: TRBJ1-2; CDR3 DNA: TGTGCCACCAGTGACAAAGGGACGGATGTCTATGGCTACACCTTC; CDR3 protein: CATSDKGTDVYGYTF
clone size: .; CDR3 length: 16; D gene: TRBD1; V gene: TRBV9; J gene: TRBJ2-3; CDR3 DNA: TGTGCCAGCAGCACTTGGACAGGCCTAAGCACAGATACGCAGTATTTT; CDR3 protein: CASSTWTGLSTDTQYF
clone size: .; CDR3 length: 17; D gene: TRBD2; V gene: TRBV4-3; J gene: TRBJ2-1; CDR3 DNA: TGCGCCAGCAGCCAAACGAGACTAGCCGACTTATACAATGAGCAGTTCTTC; CDR3 protein: CASSQTRLADLYNEQFF
clone size: .; CDR3 length: 16; D gene: TRBD1; V gene: TRBV6-2/TRBV6-3; J gene: TRBJ2-7; CDR3 DNA: TGTGCCAGCAGTTACTCCGTGGGACAGGGGGGTGTCGAGCAGTACTTC; CDR3 protein: CASSYSVGQGGVEQYF
clone size: few; CDR3 length: 15; D gene: TRBD1; V gene: TRBV12-3/TRBV12-4; J gene: TRBJ2-3; CDR3 DNA: TGTGCCAGCAGTGCCTACAGGGGGCGGACAGATACGCAGTATTTT; CDR3 protein: CASSAYRGRTDTQYF
clone size: many; CDR3 length: 12; D gene: .; V gene: TRBV10-3; J gene: TRBJ2-5; CDR3 DNA: TGTGCCATCAGGGGAGTAGAAGAGACCCAGTACTTC; CDR3 protein: CAIRGVEETQYF
clone size: .; CDR3 length: 14; D gene: TRBD1; V gene: TRBV12-3/TRBV12-4; J gene: TRBJ2-7; CDR3 DNA: TGTGCCAGCAGTTTTCAGGGGGTATCGAGAGAGCAGTACTTC; CDR3 protein: CASSFQGVSREQYF
clone size: few; CDR3 length: 15; D gene: .; V gene: TRBV19; J gene: TRBJ2-7; CDR3 DNA: TGTGCCAGTAGTATCTACTGGCACATCAGCTACGAGCAGTACTTC; CDR3 protein: CASSIYWHISYEQYF
clone size: many; CDR3 length: 14; D gene: TRBD1; V gene: TRBV28; J gene: TRBJ2-3; CDR3 DNA: TGTGCCAGCAGCCACAGGGGGTTAACAGATACGCAGTATTTT; CDR3 protein: CASSHRGLTDTQYF
clone size: many; CDR3 length: 12; D gene: .; V gene: TRBV5-1; J gene: TRBJ1-1; CDR3 DNA: TGCGCCAGCAGCTTGGGAAGTACTGAAGCTTTCTTT; CDR3 protein: CASSLGSTEAFF
clone size: many; CDR3 length: 14; D gene: .; V gene: TRBV4-3; J gene: TRBJ1-4; CDR3 DNA: TGCGCCAGCAGCCATCTTGCAACTAATGAAAAACTGTTTTTT; CDR3 protein: CASSHLATNEKLFF
clone size: .; CDR3 length: 13; D gene: .; V gene: TRBV10-3; J gene: TRBJ2-7; CDR3 DNA: TGTGCCATCAGTGAGGAGCCGCCGGGGGCGCAGTACTTC; CDR3 protein: CAISEEPPGAQYF
clone size: .; CDR3 length: 14; D gene: .; V gene: TRBV19; J gene: TRBJ2-3; CDR3 DNA: TGTGCCAGTAGTAGGTGGGGGTTCACAGATACGCAGTATTTT; CDR3 protein: CASSRWGFTDTQYF
clone size: .; CDR3 length: 16; D gene: TRBD2; V gene: TRBV7-9; J gene: TRBJ2-3; CDR3 DNA: TGTGCCCTAGCGAGCGTAGCGGGATTAGGCACAAATACGCAGTATTTT; CDR3 protein: CALASVAGLGTNTQYF
clone size: few; CDR3 length: 15; D gene: TRBD2; V gene: TRBV28; J gene: TRBJ2-1; CDR3 DNA: TGTGCCAGCAGTCCCCTAGCGGGAGGGATCGATGAGCAGTTCTTC; CDR3 protein: CASSPLAGGIDEQFF
clone size: .; CDR3 length: 15; D gene: TRBD2; V gene: TRBV11-2; J gene: TRBJ2-3; CDR3 DNA: TGTGCCAGCAGCTTCGCCCAAAGACTAGCCTTGTTTCAGTATTTT; CDR3 protein: CASSFAQRLALFQYF
clone size: .; CDR3 length: 14; D gene: .; V gene: TRBV6-5; J gene: TRBJ2-1; CDR3 DNA: TGTGCCAGCAGTTACGGTGGTAGCGGCAATGAGCAGTTCTTC; CDR3 protein: CASSYGGSGNEQFF
clone size: .; CDR3 length: 14; D gene: .; V gene: TRBV30; J gene: TRBJ1-6; CDR3 DNA: TGTGCCTGGAGTGTACAGAGACCCCTCTCACCCCTCCACTTT; CDR3 protein: CAWSVQRPLSPLHF
clone size: many; CDR3 length: 12; D gene: .; V gene: TRBV4-3; J gene: TRBJ2-2; CDR3 DNA: TGCGCCAGCGAAGGGGATTCCGGGGAGCTGTTTTTT; CDR3 protein: CASEGDSGELFF
clone size: few; CDR3 length: 17; D gene: TRBD2; V gene: TRBV19; J gene: TRBJ2-1; CDR3 DNA: TGTGCCAGTAGTATAGGCCCCACTAGCGGGAACGTGTATGAGCAGTTCTTC; CDR3 protein: CASSIGPTSGNVYEQFF
clone size: many; CDR3 length: 14; D gene: .; V gene: TRBV27; J gene: TRBJ2-7; CDR3 DNA: TGTGCCAGCAGTTCAGGACTAACCGCCTACGAGCAGTACTTC; CDR3 protein: CASSSGLTAYEQYF
clone size: .; CDR3 length: 15; D gene: TRBD2; V gene: TRBV6-4; J gene: TRBJ2-7; CDR3 DNA: TGTGCCAGCAGTGACCCGACTAGCGATAGCTACGAGCAGAACTTC; CDR3 protein: CASSDPTSDSYEQNF
clone size: many; CDR3 length: 12; D gene: .; V gene: TRBV5-4; J gene: TRBJ2-7; CDR3 DNA: TGTGCCAGCAGCTTTCAGGGGGGCGAGCAGTACTTC; CDR3 protein: CASSFQGGEQYF
clone size: few; CDR3 length: 15; D gene: .; V gene: TRBV15; J gene: TRBJ1-2; CDR3 DNA: TGTGCCACCAGCAGAGATCTGGGGACTTCATATGGCTACACCTTC; CDR3 protein: CATSRDLGTSYGYTF
clone size: many; CDR3 length: 13; D gene: .; V gene: TRBV29-1; J gene: TRBJ2-3; CDR3 DNA: TGCAGCGTCCCAATTCTAGACACAGATACGCAGTATTTT; CDR3 protein: CSVPILDTDTQYF
clone size: few; CDR3 length: 18; D gene: TRBD2; V gene: TRBV20-1; J gene: TRBJ2-1; CDR3 DNA: TGCAGTGCTAGAGGCTTCGGGAGGGCCGGTTATCCCTACAATGAGCAGTTCTTC; CDR3 protein: CSARGFGRAGYPYNEQFF
clone size: few; CDR3 length: 17; D gene: .; V gene: TRBV5-5; J gene: TRBJ2-5; CDR3 DNA: TGTGCCAGCAGCTCGCTGCGGGACCCAATCGACCAAGAGACCCAGTACTTC; CDR3 protein: CASSSLRDPIDQETQYF
clone size: few; CDR3 length: 18; D gene: TRBD2; V gene: TRBV19; J gene: TRBJ2-2; CDR3 DNA: TGTGCCAGTAGTATACTGGGGACTAGCGTTTCGAACACCGGGGAGCTGTTTTTT; CDR3 protein: CASSILGTSVSNTGELFF
clone size: many; CDR3 length: 15; D gene: .; V gene: TRBV5-1; J gene: TRBJ2-5; CDR3 DNA: TGCGCCAGCAGCTTAGGGGTCGCGTCTCAAGAGACCCAGTACTTC; CDR3 protein: CASSLGVASQETQYF
clone size: .; CDR3 length: 13; D gene: .; V gene: TRBV4-3; J gene: TRBJ2-5; CDR3 DNA: TGCGCCTGCAGCCAAGCGCTTATGGAGACCCAGTACTTC; CDR3 protein: CACSQALMETQYF
clone size: .; CDR3 length: 12; D gene: .; V gene: TRBV25-1; J gene: TRBJ1-1; CDR3 DNA: TGTGCCAGCAGCCCCGGGGGGAGGGATGCTTTCTTT; CDR3 protein: CASSPGGRDAFF
clone size: many; CDR3 length: 15; D gene: .; V gene: TRBV7-9; J gene: TRBJ2-5; CDR3 DNA: TGTGCCAGCAGCCCCGCGGCCGGAGTTCAAGAGACCCAGTACTTC; CDR3 protein: CASSPAAGVQETQYF
clone size: few; CDR3 length: 13; D gene: .; V gene: TRBV30; J gene: TRBJ2-7; CDR3 DNA: TGTGCCTGGAGCGGGCAACAGGGAGGCGAGCAGTACTTC; CDR3 protein: CAWSGQQGGEQYF
clone size: .; CDR3 length: 13; D gene: .; V gene: TRBV29-1; J gene: TRBJ2-7; CDR3 DNA: TGCAGCGTTGGTTGGACAGACTCCTACGAGCAGTACTTC; CDR3 protein: CSVGWTDSYEQYF
clone size: .; CDR3 length: 15; D gene: TRBD2; V gene: TRBV5-1; J gene: TRBJ2-5; CDR3 DNA: TGCGCCAGCAGCTTGGGCGCTAGCGGGGAGGAGACCCAGTACTTC; CDR3 protein: CASSLGASGEETQYF
clone size: few; CDR3 length: 11; D gene: .; V gene: TRBV27; J gene: TRBJ2-7; CDR3 DNA: TGTGCCAGCAGTTTTATGGCTGAGCAGTACTTC; CDR3 protein: CASSFMAEQYF
clone size: many; CDR3 length: 13; D gene: .; V gene: TRBV4-1; J gene: TRBJ1-5; CDR3 DNA: TGCGCCAGCAGCCAAGTTGAGGATCAGCCCCAGCATTTT; CDR3 protein: CASSQVEDQPQHF
clone size: once; CDR3 length: 15; D gene: .; V gene: TRBV7-6; J gene: TRBJ2-7; CDR3 DNA: TGTGCCAGCAGCAACTTTTTAACGGGAAGCTACGAGCAGTACTTC; CDR3 protein: CASSNFLTGSYEQYF
clone size: few; CDR3 length: 15; D gene: .; V gene: TRBV14; J gene: TRBJ2-7; CDR3 DNA: TGTGCCAGCAGCCCCCGGGACGGACATTCCTACGAGCAGTACTTC; CDR3 protein: CASSPRDGHSYEQYF
clone size: .; CDR3 length: 19; D gene: .; V gene: TRBV7-9; J gene: TRBJ2-7; CDR3 DNA: TGTGCCAGCAGCTCGGAAATCCGAGGGTCCTCAGGGGTTACCTACGAGCAGTACTTC; CDR3 protein: CASSSEIRGSSGVTYEQYF
clone size: many; CDR3 length: 12; D gene: .; V gene: TRBV5-6; J gene: TRBJ1-1; CDR3 DNA: TGTGCCAGCAGTTCCGGACGGACTGAAGCTTTCTTT; CDR3 protein: CASSSGRTEAFF